The 2 T cell receptor beta chains given below trace back to one sample, sequenced in a study of somatic mutations in cytotoxic T cells in rheumatoid arthritis. The table came from immunoSEQ multiplex PCR; TCRdb's copy has only in-frame clones and leaves some out. The data hold 9,500 to 11,000 clones, with roughly 79% observed a single time. What was sequenced was CD8+ T cells sorted from blood. These receptors all come from a woman in her fifties or sixties with rheumatoid arthritis.

The chain uses TRBV12-1 and TRBJ2-7; the table's TRBD2 call for D was not verified on the DNA. TRBV12-1 is an annotated pseudogene. The CDR3 totals 14 residues. The CDR3 is CASSPTSRGYEQYF. The CDR3 DNA follows: TGTGCCAGCAGCCCGACTAGTCGTGGCTACGAGCAGTACTTC.

The V gene is TRBV7-9, the J gene TRBJ2-2; 8 positions match TRBD2. From germline, CDR1 is SEHNR and CDR2 FQNEAQ (reference sequence). The CDR3 spans 19 residues. Trimming cost V 4 bases and J 3 bases; bases outside gene matches: 16. The CDR3: CASSSPMIETSEYTGELFF. The CDR3 DNA follows: TGTGCCAGCAGCTCACCAATGATAGAGACTAGCGAATACACCGGGGAGCTGTTTTTT.